The entry below gives a single T cell receptor beta chain sequence along with its context. These data are taken from a study of PD-1 blockade in mismatch repair-deficient tumors. Produced via immunoSEQ multiplex PCR; TCRdb's table is partial and in-frame only. The sample contains 70,000 to 90,000 clones, approximately 80% of which appear only once. Trimming removed 4 bases from V and 7 bases from J; junction bases left unmatched: 4. The CDR3 runs 15 residues. Germline loops: CDR1 SGHTA, CDR2 FQGTGA. The TCR sequence derives from an adult with mismatch repair-deficient cancer. Sequenced here: peripheral blood, sampled 44 weeks after starting pembrolizumab. The chain carries TRBV7-3 and TRBJ2-1, with 13 bases matching TRBD2. The CDR3 bases are TGTGCCAGCAGCTGGACTAGCGGGAGTGGGAATGAGCAGTTCTTC. As protein: CASSWTSGSGNEQFF.